This is a list of T cell receptor beta chains from one sample in a study of T cells in Graves' hyperthyroidism and ophthalmopathy. TCRdb re-derived calls from the multiplex PCR reads in MiXCR, one entry per CDR3 protein. The table lists around 390,000 distinct CDR3 sequences, roughly 14% of them singletons, with about 18% in the top ten. Sequencing was done on a sample of blood. The receptors originated from a woman between 25 and 40 years old with Graves' ophthalmopathy. CDR3s include the opening cysteine and the closing phenylalanine or tryptophan. D genes are given only for firm matches. Where a row states a size, it is once, few, many or the class of an expanded clone; other rows omit it.

clone_size j_call d_call v_call cdr3_aa cdr3_nt
many TRBJ2-5 TRBD1 TRBV29-1 CSGTGEETQYF TGCAGCGGGACAGGGGAAGAGACCCAGTACTTC
many TRBJ2-4 TRBD1 TRBV12-3/TRBV12-4 CASRIRDRGDIQYF TGTGCCAGCAGGATCCGGGACAGGGGGGACATTCAGTACTTC
many TRBJ2-4 NA TRBV28 CASSLQNIQYF TGTGCCAGCAGTCTCCAAAACATTCAGTACTTC
many TRBJ2-7 TRBD2 TRBV5-1 CASSLFQAGTGPRGGSYEQYF TGCGCCAGCAGCTTGTTCCAGGCGGGTACGGGACCTCGGGGGGGATCCTACGAGCAGTACTTC
NA TRBJ2-2 TRBD2 TRBV7-9 CASSTLAGRTGELFF TGTGCCAGCAGCACTCTAGCGGGGAGGACCGGGGAGCTGTTTTTT
many TRBJ2-1 NA TRBV6-5 CASSYGLAFGEQFF TGTGCCAGCAGTTACGGGCTAGCCTTCGGGGAGCAGTTCTTC
NA TRBJ2-5 NA TRBV5-1 CASSLRGAQETQYF TGCGCCAGCAGCTTGAGGGGGGCCCAAGAGACCCAGTACTTC
NA TRBJ2-1 NA TRBV9 CASSDSVRDIEGTYNEQFF TGTGCCAGCAGCGATAGCGTCCGGGACATCGAGGGTACCTACAATGAGCAGTTCTTC
NA TRBJ1-5 NA TRBV7-9 CASSLGTSNNQPQHF TGTGCCAGCAGCTTAGGGACGAGTAACAATCAGCCCCAGCATTTT
NA TRBJ2-5 TRBD2 TRBV7-2 CASSLGAGGIQETQYF TGTGCCAGCAGCTTAGGGGCGGGAGGGATACAAGAGACCCAGTACTTC
many TRBJ2-2 NA TRBV12-3/TRBV12-4 CASSLSGAGELFF TGTGCCAGCAGTTTATCGGGAGCCGGGGAGCTGTTTTTT
few TRBJ2-1 TRBD2 TRBV7-3 CASSLRAGDSYNEQFF TGTGCCAGCAGCCTAAGAGCGGGGGACTCCTACAATGAGCAGTTCTTC
many TRBJ1-1 NA TRBV2 CASSEIAGHTEAFF TGTGCCAGCAGTGAAATAGCGGGGCACACTGAAGCTTTCTTT
NA TRBJ2-1 NA TRBV20-1 CSARVDADNEQFF TGCAGTGCTAGAGTGGACGCGGACAATGAGCAGTTCTTC
many TRBJ2-1 NA TRBV2 CATWGGSEQFF TGTGCCACCTGGGGTGGGTCTGAGCAGTTCTTC
many TRBJ2-7 NA TRBV6-5 CASSYNYEQYF TGTGCCAGCAGTTACAATTACGAGCAGTACTTC
many TRBJ1-3 NA TRBV5-6 CASSLGLHSGNTIYF TGTGCCAGCAGCTTGGGACTGCACTCTGGAAACACCATATATTTT
many TRBJ1-6 NA TRBV20-1 CSARDSAEFSPLHF TGCAGTGCTAGAGATTCGGCAGAATTTTCACCCCTCCACTTT
NA TRBJ1-2 NA TRBV25-1 CASGPTGDYGYTF TGTGCCAGCGGACCGACCGGGGACTATGGCTACACCTTC
many TRBJ1-2 TRBD1 TRBV6-1 CASSQTRTGDGYTF TGTGCCAGCAGTCAGACTCGGACAGGAGATGGCTACACCTTC
few TRBJ1-2 NA TRBV7-9 CASSLVTGDLYGYTF TGTGCCAGCAGCTTAGTAACAGGAGACCTCTATGGCTACACCTTC
few TRBJ1-4 NA TRBV6-5 CASSYMGKWNEKLFF TGTGCCAGCAGTTACATGGGCAAGTGGAATGAAAAACTGTTTTTT
many TRBJ2-5 TRBD1 TRBV29-1 CSFGTGGGETQYF TGCAGCTTCGGGACAGGGGGTGGTGAGACCCAGTACTTC
many TRBJ2-2 TRBD1 TRBV30 CAWRKQGVGELFF TGTGCCTGGAGGAAACAGGGGGTCGGGGAGCTGTTTTTT
NA TRBJ2-7 NA TRBV7-6 CASSLRTMGEQYF TGTGCCAGCAGCTTACGGACCATGGGGGAGCAGTACTTC
many TRBJ1-5 NA TRBV6-5 CASSYRRTQPQHF TGTGCCAGCAGTTACCGACGGACTCAGCCCCAGCATTTT